The sequence of this T cell receptor (beta chain) was determined in a study of shared clonotypes between healthy human individuals. The authors split each subset's genomic DNA evenly across several immunoSEQ plates. In the authors' methods: From ImmunoSEQ came sequences covering only the junction and carrying no quality scores, so filtering differed. Assay used: immunoSEQ multiplex PCR; TCRdb lists only in-frame clones, some missing. V and J calls and clone size are given by that table; D and trimming were obtained from the DNA. This repertoire shows about 660,000 clones, over 65% found once; its top ten account for 1.7%. The CDR3 has 17 amino acids. Germline CDR1 reads SGHRS; CDR2 reads YFSETQ. The junction had 13 bases not matched to a gene; V was cut back by 5 bases and J by 2 bases.

The sequenced sample was memory CD4+ T cells sorted from blood. Subset specified: CD45RA-negative fraction. The receptor comes from a woman aged 25 to 39 in good health. The rearrangement joins TRBV5-1 to TRBJ2-1, with 7 nucleotides matching TRBD2. The CDR3 nucleotides read TGCGCCAGCAGGCCACCCCTGAGCGGGGACGCCTACAATGAGCAGTTCTTC. Translated: CASRPPLSGDAYNEQFF.